Presented here are 20 T cell receptor beta chains from one specimen sequenced in a study of blood T cell repertoires in COVID-19. Sequencing was performed with immunoSEQ multiplex PCR; in TCRdb, only in-frame clones are kept and a portion is missing. The table records 95,000 to 120,000 clones, around 89% of them present only once. Sequenced material: peripheral blood. The receptor set was obtained from a woman in her forties or fifties with acute or convalescent COVID-19.

The V gene is TRBV12-3 or TRBV12-4, the J gene TRBJ2-5, with D perhaps matching TRBD1 (7 bases). Trimming cost V 3 bases and J 5 bases, with 10 bases left between them. The CDR3 runs 13 residues. CDR3 amino acids: CASSFQGGETQYF. Here the CDR3 DNA reads TGTGCCAGCAGTTTTCAGGGGGGTGAGACCCAGTACTTC.

The rearrangement joins TRBV14 to TRBJ1-4; 7 bases are shared with TRBD1. The CDR3 sequence is 16 residues long. Trimming took 5 bases from V and 4 from J; bases not matched to a gene: 10. Germline assignment: CDR1 SGHDN and CDR2 FVKESK. The CDR3 DNA reads TGTGCCAGCAGCTTTCATCGGAGGGGGCTTAATGAAAAACTGTTTTTT. Its translation: CASSFHRRGLNEKLFF.

V gene TRBV6-5 combines with J gene TRBJ2-7, with TRBD1 identical over 10 bases. This CDR3 comprises 13 residues. The germline V gene encodes CDR1 MNHEY and CDR2 SVGAGI. The trim removed 5 bases at V and 9 bases at J, leaving 7 bases unmatched. This CDR3 is CASSPGQGRGQYF. CDR3 nucleotide sequence: TGTGCCAGCAGTCCGGGACAGGGGCGAGGGCAGTACTTC.

The genes are TRBV20-1 and TRBJ2-1; TRBD2 might be the D (5 bases). The CDR3 is 15 amino acids. Trimming pared 6 bases from V and 0 bases from J, leaving 15 bases between. Germline V lookup: CDR1 DFQATT, CDR2 SNEGSKA (reference sequence). CDR3 in amino acids: CSASRTGSSYNEQFF. The CDR3, as DNA: TGCAGTGCCAGTAGGACGGGAAGCTCCTACAATGAGCAGTTCTTC.

With regard to this clone: The junction and the germline gene differ at one end; a read error may be behind it. J is TRBJ1-1 and V is TRBV5-1, with TRBD1 matching over 8 bases. This CDR3 is built from 14 residues. In germline, CDR1 is SGHRS, CDR2 YFSETQ. The CDR3 coding sequence is TGCGCCAGCAGCCCGGAGGGGCAGGGGGCCAGCCCGAGGTTT. As protein: CASSPEGQGASPRF.

The rearrangement uses TRBV25-1 and TRBJ2-5, with 7 positions matching TRBD1. The CDR3 is 15 amino acids. Germline loops: CDR1 MGHDK, CDR2 SYGVNS. Trimming cost V 1 base and J 4 bases; bases outside gene matches: 6. The CDR3 protein is CASSECCGQVETQYF. CDR3 coding DNA: TGTGCCAGCAGTGAATGTTGTGGACAGGTAGAGACCCAGTACTTC.

This chain uses TRBV7-3 with TRBJ2-1, with 9 bases aligning to TRBD2. Germline V gives CDR1 SGHTA, CDR2 FQGTGA. Germline trimming cut 0 bases from V and 1 base from J; bases unmatched to any gene: 4. The CDR3 contains 17 residues. CDR3 region: CASSLTPTSGSYNEQFF. CDR3 in DNA: TGTGCCAGCAGCTTAACCCCGACTAGCGGATCCTACAATGAGCAGTTCTTC.

The chain carries TRBV2 and TRBJ1-5, with D perhaps matching TRBD1 (6 bases). V was trimmed by 6 bases and J by 4 bases, leaving 13 bases between them. The germline CDR1 and CDR2 sequences are SNHLY and FYNNEI. The CDR3 runs to 14 residues. DNA for the CDR3: TGTGCCAGCAGCCGAACAGGGCCTAATCAGCCCCAGCATTTT. Its protein is CASSRTGPNQPQHF.

The rearrangement joins TRBV25-1 to TRBJ1-2, with TRBD1 matching over 9 bases. The CDR3 runs to 16 residues. V shed 6 bases and J 4 bases; nucleotides not matched to a gene: 12. The germline V gene has CDR1 MGHDK and CDR2 SYGVNS. CDR3 loop: CASSGQGRPGGYGYTF. The CDR3 DNA reads TGTGCCAGCAGCGGACAGGGGCGGCCGGGGGGCTATGGCTACACCTTC.

The J gene is TRBJ1-4, the V gene TRBV10-3, with a possible D match to TRBD1 (6 bases). The CDR3 has 15 residues. The ends were cut back, 2 bases at V and 5 bases at J, with 12 bases in the middle. CDR1 and CDR2 from the germline V gene are ENHRY and SYGVKD. CDR3 sequence: CAISEGDTGNEKLFF. CDR3 in DNA: TGTGCCATCAGTGAGGGGGACACAGGGAATGAAAAACTGTTTTTT.

This clone was seen a single time. This chain connects TRBV11-2 to TRBJ1-2, with D perhaps matching TRBD1 (5 bases). Germline-derived CDR1 and CDR2 are SGHAT and FQNNGV. CDR3 length: 18 amino acids. Trimming removed 4 bases from V and 0 bases from J, with 21 bases in between. CDR3 residues: CASSSIRDSRTTNYGYTF. For the CDR3, the DNA is TGTGCCAGCAGCTCAATCCGGGACTCTCGAACCACTAACTATGGCTACACCTTC.

The chain is built from TRBV24-1 and TRBJ1-1, with a tentative D call TRBD1 (6 bases). CDR1 is KGHDR and CDR2 is SFDVKD in the germline V gene. CDR3 length: 15 residues. With 3 bases removed from V and 3 bases from J, the gap between germline ends came to 13 bases. CDR3 DNA sequence: TGTGCCACCAGTGATCCCGGCGAGGGGGACACTGAAGCTTTCTTT. Its translation is CATSDPGEGDTEAFF.

V gene TRBV7-2 combines with J gene TRBJ1-1, with 7 bases matching TRBD1. The V segment lost 1 base and the J segment 2 bases; nucleotides outside the gene matches: 4. CDR3 length: 15 amino acids. Germline V gene sequence: CDR1 SGHTA, CDR2 FQGNSA. CDR3 loop: CASSLVQGGNTEAFF. CDR3 in DNA: TGTGCCAGCAGCTTAGTTCAGGGGGGAAACACTGAAGCTTTCTTT.

The chain links TRBV4-3 to TRBJ1-4; the match to TRBD1 covers 11 bases. The CDR3 length is 17 residues. Germline CDR1 LGHNA, CDR2 YSLEER. V lost 0 bases and J lost 8; bases outside the gene matches: 8. Here the CDR3 reads CASSQDLMGQGEEKLFF. The CDR3 DNA is TGCGCCAGCAGCCAAGATCTGATGGGACAGGGGGAAGAAAAACTGTTTTTT.

The rearrangement uses TRBV12-3 or TRBV12-4 and TRBJ1-2; D call uncertain. The CDR3 runs 13 residues. Trimming pared 0 bases from V and 6 bases from J, leaving 8 bases between. The CDR3 DNA is TGTGCCAGCAGTTTAGCTCGAGAAGATGGCTACACCTTC. Its protein product is CASSLAREDGYTF.

This clone was found once. The chain is built from TRBV27 and TRBJ1-2; D may be TRBD1 (5 bases). The CDR3 covers 13 residues. The germline V gene encodes CDR1 MNHEY and CDR2 SMNVEV (reference sequence). V gave up 5 bases and J gave up 6 bases, with 13 bases separating them. The chain's CDR3 is CASSTHPTDGYTF. The CDR3 DNA is TGTGCCAGCAGTACCCATCCGACAGATGGCTACACCTTC.

The CDR3 DNA reads TGTGCCAGCAGCCCCCTCGGCGGAGAGGTGAACACTGAAGCTTTCTTT. It encodes CASSPLGGEVNTEAFF. The chain employs TRBV7-8 and TRBJ1-1; no clear D gene. The CDR3 covers 16 residues. Trimming took 5 bases from V and 0 from J, leaving 16 bases between them. In germline, CDR1 is SGHVS, CDR2 FQNEAQ.

For this clone: Mismatch with germline at one junction end may stem from a read error. The V gene is TRBV5-1, the J gene TRBJ1-1; 8 bases line up with TRBD1. This CDR3 is built from 16 residues. Per the germline V gene, CDR1 is SGHRS and CDR2 is YFSETQ. DNA for the CDR3: TGCGCCAGCAGGTTGGGACCAGGACAGGGAAACACTGAAGCTTTCTTT. Residues: CASRLGPGQGNTEAFF.

The V and J genes are TRBV5-5 and TRBJ2-1, with D unclear. The germline V gene encodes CDR1 SGHKS and CDR2 YYEKEE (reference sequence). The CDR3 is 15 residues long. V shed 2 bases and J shed 1 base, with 10 bases lying between them. CDR3 loop: CASSFISYSYNEQFF. CDR3 in DNA: TGTGCCAGCAGCTTCATTAGTTATTCCTACAATGAGCAGTTCTTC.

The rearrangement joins TRBV21-1 to TRBJ2-7; the D segment call TRBD2 is taken from the table without a DNA check. TRBV21-1 is annotated as a pseudogene. The CDR3 is 17 residues long. CDR3 amino acids: CASSKRGQREVFYEQYF. The CDR3 nucleotides are TGTGCCAGCAGCAAAAGGGGCCAGCGGGAGGTATTCTACGAGCAGTACTTC.